The present TCR beta chain was sequenced within a study of blood T cell repertoires in COVID-19. TCRdb's table, derived via immunoSEQ multiplex PCR, lists solely in-frame clones and lacks some. The sample carries 470,000 or so clones, 70% to 90% recorded once. Trimming cost V 3 bases and J 7 bases; bases outside gene matches: 5. Germline values: CDR1 LNHDA, CDR2 SQIVND (reference sequence). This CDR3 contains 16 residues. The TCR comes from a woman aged 18-29 years with acute COVID-19. V gene TRBV19 combines with J gene TRBJ2-1; 14 positions match TRBD2. The sequencing input was PBMCs or T cells enriched from blood (not recorded which). The chain's CDR3 is CASSMTSGRGVNEQFF. The CDR3 DNA sequence: TGTGCCAGTAGTATGACTAGCGGGAGGGGTGTGAATGAGCAGTTCTTC.